Below are 20 T cell receptor beta chains sequenced from a single sample in a study of blood T cell repertoires in COVID-19. Sequencing was performed with immunoSEQ multiplex PCR; in TCRdb, only in-frame clones are kept and a portion is missing. Seen here are 350,000 or so clones, 85% to 90% observed once, and the top ten hold approximately 0.93%. Material: PBMCs or T cells enriched from blood (not recorded which). The receptors originated from a woman in her 30s who had been exposed to COVID-19.

The chain carries TRBV6-6 and TRBJ1-2, with TRBD1 matching over 7 bases. The CDR3 loop spans 15 amino acids. V shed 2 bases and J 5 bases; nucleotides not matched to a gene: 8. The germline gives CDR1 MNHNY, CDR2 SVGAGI (reference sequence). CDR3 in DNA: TGTGCCAGCAGTTACCCCCGTGACAGGGATTATGGCTACACCTTC. It encodes CASSYPRDRDYGYTF.

V gene TRBV18 combines with J gene TRBJ1-5; D possibly corresponds to TRBD1 (6 bases). This CDR3 contains 13 residues. Germline CDR1 is KGHSH and CDR2 is LQKENI. Trimming took 5 bases from V and 5 from J, leaving 10 bases between them. The CDR3 region is CASSGGRDQPQHF. CDR3 bases: TGTGCCAGCTCAGGGGGCAGGGATCAGCCCCAGCATTTT.

V is TRBV23-1 and J is TRBJ2-1; 9 bases agree with TRBD2. TRBV23-1 is designated an ORF whose function remains uncertain. The V and J ends lost 4 bases and 6 bases, in that order; junction bases with no gene match: 10. CDR3 length: 16 residues. CDR3 loop: CASSLGREGPPNEQFF. The CDR3 DNA sequence: TGCGCCAGCAGTCTGGGGCGGGAGGGCCCTCCCAATGAGCAGTTCTTC.

The rearrangement joins TRBV2 to TRBJ2-5; perhaps TRBD1 as D (6 bases). The V end lost 6 bases, the J end lost 4 bases, and 15 bases lay between the germline ends. Germline CDR1 is SNHLY and CDR2 is FYNNEI. The CDR3 has 14 residues. The CDR3 spells CASSLQGQGETQYF. DNA for the CDR3: TGTGCCAGCAGCTTACAGGGTCAGGGAGAGACCCAGTACTTC.

The chain employs TRBV19 and TRBJ1-2, with 7 bases matching TRBD1. Trimming cost V 5 bases and J 8 bases; bases outside gene matches: 11. This CDR3 contains 14 residues. Germline loops: CDR1 LNHDA, CDR2 SQIVND (reference sequence). The CDR3 DNA reads as TGTGCCAGTAGTGCGTTACAGGGGACGGAAGGCTACACCTTC. The encoded protein is CASSALQGTEGYTF. The full variable domain, in which reference TRBV19 and TRBJ1-2 provide the parts outside the CDR3, is DGGITQSPKYLFRKEGQNVTLSCEQNLNHDAMYWYRQDPGQGLRLIYYSQIVNDFQKGDIAEGYSVSREKKESFPLTVTSAQKNPTAFYLCASSALQGTEGYTFGSGTRLTVV.

DNA for the CDR3: TGTGCCACCAGCAGAGTGGGACAGGGCCAAGAGACCCAGTACTTC. This translates into CATSRVGQGQETQYF. The chain links TRBV15 to TRBJ2-5; 9 positions match TRBD1. Germline CDR1 is LNHNV and CDR2 is YYDKDF (reference sequence). Germline trimming cut 1 base from V and 1 base from J; bases unmatched to any gene: 1. The CDR3 is 15 amino acids.

This clone was seen a few times. The V gene is TRBV7-9, the J gene TRBJ1-2; 8 nucleotides match TRBD1. Germline values: CDR1 SEHNR, CDR2 FQNEAQ (reference sequence). The length of the CDR3 is 14 residues. V gave up 4 bases and J gave up 4 bases; unmatched junction bases: 5. The CDR3 DNA reads as TGTGCCAGCAGCTCAGGACAGGGCGCCTATGGCTACACCTTC. Encoded protein: CASSSGQGAYGYTF.

This chain connects TRBV19 to TRBJ2-1; no reliable D call. The CDR3 length is 15 residues. Trimming removed 6 bases at V and 0 bases at J, with 12 bases between. The germline V gene encodes CDR1 LNHDA and CDR2 SQIVND (reference sequence). The chain's CDR3 is CASSIDPSSYNEQFF. Here the CDR3 DNA reads TGTGCCAGTAGCATTGATCCGAGCTCCTACAATGAGCAGTTCTTC.

V and J are TRBV5-1 and TRBJ1-1, with D perhaps matching TRBD1 (5 bases). CDR1 is SGHRS, CDR2 YFSETQ, per germline. Trimming cost V 4 bases and J 1 base, with 14 bases left between them. The CDR3 covers 15 residues. The CDR3 coding sequence is TGCGCCAGCAGCGTGGCAGGGAATGGGAACACTGAAGCTTTCTTT. This gives the protein CASSVAGNGNTEAFF.

V gene TRBV20-1 combines with J gene TRBJ1-3; D remains ambiguous. The CDR3 loop spans 14 amino acids. The V and J ends lost 3 bases and 0 bases respectively, with 9 bases between them. Germline assignment: CDR1 DFQATT and CDR2 SNEGSKA (reference sequence). As DNA, the CDR3 is TGCAGTGCTAGTTTCGGTGGCTCTGGAAACACCATATATTTT. Encoded protein: CSASFGGSGNTIYF.

This clone was observed a few times. This sequence joins TRBV5-1 and TRBJ1-1; possible D gene TRBD1, 6 bases. Germline V gene sequence: CDR1 SGHRS, CDR2 YFSETQ. This CDR3 has 16 amino acids. The V end lost 0 bases, the J end lost 1 base, and 13 bases lay between the germline ends. The CDR3: CASSLVSQGKNTEAFF. The CDR3 DNA follows: TGCGCCAGCAGCTTGGTTTCGCAGGGGAAGAACACTGAAGCTTTCTTT.

This chain joins TRBV28 and TRBJ2-5; D is undetermined. The CDR3 totals 13 residues. V dropped 3 bases and J dropped 5 bases, with 10 bases sitting between them. Germline-derived CDR1 and CDR2 are MDHEN and SYDVKM. The CDR3 reads CASSFPALETQYF. In nucleotides, the CDR3 is TGTGCCAGCAGTTTTCCAGCGCTGGAGACCCAGTACTTC.

The chain links TRBV4-2 to TRBJ1-1; D remains ambiguous. The CDR3 totals 16 residues. Trimming stripped 0 bases from V and 1 base from J, with 12 bases between. Per germline, CDR1 LGHNA and CDR2 YNFKEQ. The CDR3 protein is CASSQDRRRENTEAFF. In DNA form, the CDR3 reads TGTGCCAGCAGCCAAGACCGGCGGAGGGAGAACACTGAAGCTTTCTTT.

This chain links TRBV19 with TRBJ2-7, with TRBD1 matching over 9 bases. CDR1 is LNHDA, CDR2 SQIVND, per germline (reference sequence). V dropped 7 bases and J dropped 5; count of bases not matched to a gene: 6. CDR3 size: 13 residues. The CDR3 sequence: CASTGQGFDEQYF. The CDR3 DNA is TGTGCCAGTACCGGACAGGGGTTCGACGAGCAGTACTTC.

As concerns this clone: A read error may account for a junction end that differs from germline. J is TRBJ2-7 and V is TRBV5-4; TRBD1 agrees at 11 bases. Per the germline V gene, CDR1 is SGHNT and CDR2 is YYREEE (reference sequence). The CDR3 spans 15 residues. The CDR3 region has the DNA TGTGCCAGCAGCACCGGGACAGGGGGAGTTGGGGAGCAATACTTC. It encodes CASSTGTGGVGEQYF.

The DNA for the CDR3 is TGTGCCTGGAGTGTACAGTGGCGGACTGATAATTCACCCCTCCACTTT. As protein: CAWSVQWRTDNSPLHF. This chain connects TRBV30 to TRBJ1-6, with D hard to call. This CDR3 spans 16 amino acids. From germline, CDR1 is GTSNPN and CDR2 SVGIG (reference sequence). Trimming shortened V by 0 bases and J by 5 bases, and 14 bases separated the two germline ends.

The chain joins TRBV2 to TRBJ1-5, with a possible D match to TRBD1 (6 bases). There are 14 residues in the CDR3. Germline V gene data show CDR1 as SNHLY and CDR2 as FYNNEI. V lost 5 bases and J lost 0, with 8 bases in between. The CDR3, as DNA: TGTGCCAGCAGTCGGACAGATAGCAATCAGCCCCAGCATTTT. It codes for CASSRTDSNQPQHF. The full variable domain, completed using reference TRBV2 and TRBJ1-5, is EPEVTQTPSHQVTQMGQEVILRCVPISNHLYFYWYRQILGQKVEFLVSFYNNEISEKSEIFDDQFSVERPDGSNFTLKIRSTKLEDSAMYFCASSRTDSNQPQHFGDGTRLSIL.

This clone has just one count. CDR3 bases: TGTGCCAGCAGCTTAGTTCTCAGGTCTACCTACGAGCAGTACTTC. Its protein product is CASSLVLRSTYEQYF. The chain recombines TRBV11-2 with TRBJ2-7; no definite D call. Germline values: CDR1 SGHAT, CDR2 FQNNGV. V was shortened by 1 base and J by 2 bases, with 12 bases between the two germline ends. The CDR3 is 15 residues long. Looking up the rest from reference TRBV11-2 and TRBJ2-7 gives the full variable domain: EAGVAQSPRYKIIEKRQSVAFWCNPISGHATLYWYQQILGQGPKLLIQFQNNGVVDDSQLPKDRFSAERLKGVDSTLKIQPAKLEDSAVYLCASSLVLRSTYEQYFGPGTRLTVT.

The chain recombines TRBV3-1 (or the pseudogene TRBV3-2) with TRBJ1-1; D gene ambiguous. In germline, CDR1 is LGHDT, CDR2 YNNKEL (reference sequence). Between the trimmed V and J ends, which lost 0 bases and 11 bases, there was a span of 16 bases. This CDR3 is 14 amino acids long. Written as DNA, the CDR3 is TGTGCCAGCAGCCAAGAGGGCACATTCGCTACCGCTTTCTTT. Encoded protein: CASSQEGTFATAFF.

The chain recombines TRBV18 with TRBJ1-5, with no clear D. CDR3 length equals 17 residues. Per the germline V gene, CDR1 is KGHSH and CDR2 is LQKENI. V was cut by 4 bases and J by 0 bases, with 16 bases left in between. CDR3 region: CASSLGSNMGSNQPQHF. The DNA for the CDR3 is TGTGCCAGCTCACTCGGGTCCAATATGGGTAGCAATCAGCCCCAGCATTTT.